Listed here is a single TCR beta chain. The participants were between about 18 and 95 years old and came from 24 US areas. Cohort assignment relied on participant-reported clinical history. All recovered Cohort 3 donors got two negative PCRs, got clearance, or saw symptom resolution. These data are taken from a study of blood T cell repertoires in COVID-19. Germline V gene sequence: CDR1 ENHRY, CDR2 SYGVKD. The length of the CDR3 is 16 residues. Losses at the gene ends were 8 bases for V and 7 bases for J; bases not matched to a gene: 15. How the authors handled the data: Amplification with reference gene primers provided the estimates of nucleated cell counts. Assay used: immunoSEQ multiplex PCR; TCRdb lists only in-frame clones, some missing. That table furnishes V, J and clone size, whereas the DNA furnished D and trimming. The table shows 170,000 or so clones, with roughly 87% occurring only once.

This chain links TRBV10-3 with TRBJ2-2; TRBD2 matches 8 bases. Sequencing was carried out using PBMCs or T cells enriched from blood (not recorded which). This receptor was identified in a woman between 45 and 60 years old who had recovered from COVID-19. The CDR3 DNA follows: TGTGCCATCTGGGGCGGAGGAGCGGGAGTCGTCGGGGAGCTGTTTTTT. It yields the protein CAIWGGGAGVVGELFF.